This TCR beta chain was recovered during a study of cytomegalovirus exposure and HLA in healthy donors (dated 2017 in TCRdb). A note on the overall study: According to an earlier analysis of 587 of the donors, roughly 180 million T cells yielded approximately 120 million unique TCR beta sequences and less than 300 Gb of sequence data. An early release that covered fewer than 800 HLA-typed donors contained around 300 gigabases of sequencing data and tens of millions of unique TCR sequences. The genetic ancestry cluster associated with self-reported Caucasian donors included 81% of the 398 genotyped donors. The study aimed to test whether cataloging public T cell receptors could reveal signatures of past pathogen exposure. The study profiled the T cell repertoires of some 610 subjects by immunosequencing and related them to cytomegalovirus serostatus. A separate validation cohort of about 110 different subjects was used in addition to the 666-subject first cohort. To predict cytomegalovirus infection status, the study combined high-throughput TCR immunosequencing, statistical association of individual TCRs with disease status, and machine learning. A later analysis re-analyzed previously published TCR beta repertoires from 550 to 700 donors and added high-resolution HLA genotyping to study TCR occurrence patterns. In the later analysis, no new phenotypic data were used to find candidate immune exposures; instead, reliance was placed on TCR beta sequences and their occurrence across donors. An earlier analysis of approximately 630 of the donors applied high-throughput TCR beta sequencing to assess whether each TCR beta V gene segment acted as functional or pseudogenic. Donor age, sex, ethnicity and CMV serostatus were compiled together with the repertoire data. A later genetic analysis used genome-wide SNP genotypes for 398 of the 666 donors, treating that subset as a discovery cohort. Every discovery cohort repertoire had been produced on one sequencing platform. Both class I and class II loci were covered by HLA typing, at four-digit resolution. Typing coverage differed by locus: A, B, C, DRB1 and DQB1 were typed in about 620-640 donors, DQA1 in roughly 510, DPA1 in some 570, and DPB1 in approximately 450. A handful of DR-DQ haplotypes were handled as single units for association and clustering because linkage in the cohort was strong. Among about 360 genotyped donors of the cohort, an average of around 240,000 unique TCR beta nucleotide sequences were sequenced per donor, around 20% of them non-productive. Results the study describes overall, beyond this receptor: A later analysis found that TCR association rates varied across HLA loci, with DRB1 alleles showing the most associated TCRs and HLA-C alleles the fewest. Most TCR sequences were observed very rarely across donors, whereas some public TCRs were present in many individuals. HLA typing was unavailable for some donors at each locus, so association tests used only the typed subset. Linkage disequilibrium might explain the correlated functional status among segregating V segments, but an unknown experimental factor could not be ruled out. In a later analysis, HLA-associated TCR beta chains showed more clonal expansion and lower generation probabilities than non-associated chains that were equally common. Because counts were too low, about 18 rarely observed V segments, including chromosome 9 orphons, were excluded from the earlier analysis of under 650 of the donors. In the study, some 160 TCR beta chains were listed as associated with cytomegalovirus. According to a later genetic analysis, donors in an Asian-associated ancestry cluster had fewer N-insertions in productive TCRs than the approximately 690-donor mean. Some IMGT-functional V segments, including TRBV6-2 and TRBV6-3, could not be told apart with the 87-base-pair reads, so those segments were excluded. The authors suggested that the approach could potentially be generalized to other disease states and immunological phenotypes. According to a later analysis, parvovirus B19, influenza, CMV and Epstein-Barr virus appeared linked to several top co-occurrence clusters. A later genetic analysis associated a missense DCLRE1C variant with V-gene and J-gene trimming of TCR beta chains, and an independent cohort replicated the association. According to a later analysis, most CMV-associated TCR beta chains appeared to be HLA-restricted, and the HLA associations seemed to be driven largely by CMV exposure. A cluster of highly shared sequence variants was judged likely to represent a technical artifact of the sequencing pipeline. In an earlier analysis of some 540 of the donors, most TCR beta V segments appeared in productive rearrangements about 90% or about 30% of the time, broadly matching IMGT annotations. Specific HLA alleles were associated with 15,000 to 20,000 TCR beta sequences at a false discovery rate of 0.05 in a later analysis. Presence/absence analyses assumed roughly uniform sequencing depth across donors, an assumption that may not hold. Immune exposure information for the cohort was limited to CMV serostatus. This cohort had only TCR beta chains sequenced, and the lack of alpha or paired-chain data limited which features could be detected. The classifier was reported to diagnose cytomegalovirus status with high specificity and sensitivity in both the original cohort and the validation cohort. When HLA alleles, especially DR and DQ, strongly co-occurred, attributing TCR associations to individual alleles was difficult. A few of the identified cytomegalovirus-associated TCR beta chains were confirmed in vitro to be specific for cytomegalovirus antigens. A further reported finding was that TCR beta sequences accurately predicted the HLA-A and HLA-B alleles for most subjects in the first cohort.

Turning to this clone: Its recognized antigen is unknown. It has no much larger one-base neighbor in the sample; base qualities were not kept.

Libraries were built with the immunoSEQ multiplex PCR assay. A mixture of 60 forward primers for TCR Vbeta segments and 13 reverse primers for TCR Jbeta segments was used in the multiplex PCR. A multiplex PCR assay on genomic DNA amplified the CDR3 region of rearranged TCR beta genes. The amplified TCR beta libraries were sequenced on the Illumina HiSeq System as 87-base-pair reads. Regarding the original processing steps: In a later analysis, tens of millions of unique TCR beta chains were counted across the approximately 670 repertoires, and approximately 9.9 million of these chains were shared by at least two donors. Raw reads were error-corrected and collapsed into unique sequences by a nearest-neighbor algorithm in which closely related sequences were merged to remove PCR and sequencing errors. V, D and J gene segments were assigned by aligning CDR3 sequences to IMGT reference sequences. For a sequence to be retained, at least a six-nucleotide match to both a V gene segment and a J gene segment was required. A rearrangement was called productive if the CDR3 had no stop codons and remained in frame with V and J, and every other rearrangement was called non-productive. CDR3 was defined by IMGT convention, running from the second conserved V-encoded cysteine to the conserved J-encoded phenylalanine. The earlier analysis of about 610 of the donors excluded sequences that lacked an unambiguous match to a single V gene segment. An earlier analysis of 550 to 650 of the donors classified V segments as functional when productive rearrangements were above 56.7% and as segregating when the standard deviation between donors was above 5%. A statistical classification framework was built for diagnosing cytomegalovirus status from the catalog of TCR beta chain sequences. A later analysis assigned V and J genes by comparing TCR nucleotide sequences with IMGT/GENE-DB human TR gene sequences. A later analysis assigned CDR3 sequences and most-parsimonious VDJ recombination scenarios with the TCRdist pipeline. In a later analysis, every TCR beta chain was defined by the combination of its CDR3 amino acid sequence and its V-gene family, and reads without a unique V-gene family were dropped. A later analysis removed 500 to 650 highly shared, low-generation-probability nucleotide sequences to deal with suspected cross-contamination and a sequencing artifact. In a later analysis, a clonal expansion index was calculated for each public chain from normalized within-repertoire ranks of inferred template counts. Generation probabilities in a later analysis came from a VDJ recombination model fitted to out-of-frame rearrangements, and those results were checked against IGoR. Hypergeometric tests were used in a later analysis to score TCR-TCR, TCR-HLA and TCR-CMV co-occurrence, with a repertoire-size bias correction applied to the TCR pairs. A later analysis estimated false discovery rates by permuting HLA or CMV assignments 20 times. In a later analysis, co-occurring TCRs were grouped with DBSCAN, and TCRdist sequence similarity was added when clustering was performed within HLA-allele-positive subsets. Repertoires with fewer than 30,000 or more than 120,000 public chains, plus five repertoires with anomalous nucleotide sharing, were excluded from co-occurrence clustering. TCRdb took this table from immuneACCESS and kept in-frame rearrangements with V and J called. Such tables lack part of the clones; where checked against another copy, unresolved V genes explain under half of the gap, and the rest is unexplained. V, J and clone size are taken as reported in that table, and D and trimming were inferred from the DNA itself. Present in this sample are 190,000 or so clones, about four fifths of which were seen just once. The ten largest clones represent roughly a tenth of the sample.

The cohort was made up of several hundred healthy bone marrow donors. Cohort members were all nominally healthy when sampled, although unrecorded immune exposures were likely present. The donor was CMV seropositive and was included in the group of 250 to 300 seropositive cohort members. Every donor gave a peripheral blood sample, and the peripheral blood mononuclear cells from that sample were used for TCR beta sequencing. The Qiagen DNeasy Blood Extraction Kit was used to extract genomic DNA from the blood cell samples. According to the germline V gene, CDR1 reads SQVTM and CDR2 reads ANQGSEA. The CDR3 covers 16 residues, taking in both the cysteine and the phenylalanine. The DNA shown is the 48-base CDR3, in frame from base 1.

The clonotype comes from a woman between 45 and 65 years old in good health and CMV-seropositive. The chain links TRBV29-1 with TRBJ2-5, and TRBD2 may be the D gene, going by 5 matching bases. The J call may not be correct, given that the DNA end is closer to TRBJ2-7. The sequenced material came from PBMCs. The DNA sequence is TGCAGCGTTGAAGAGCCTCTTGGAACCGCGGGCTACGAGCAGTACTTC. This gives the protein CSVEEPLGTAGYEQYF.